Each of the 10 T cell receptor beta chains below was sequenced from the same sample in a study of cytomegalovirus exposure and HLA in healthy donors. Primers: 60 Vbeta forward and 13 Jbeta reverse. The assay was immunoSEQ multiplex PCR, and TCRdb's table has in-frame clones only and misses some. This table has over 200,000 clones, roughly 90% appearing once. The source material was PBMCs. These receptors were collected from a young woman in good health and CMV-seronegative.

The chain links TRBV5-4 to TRBJ2-7; 8 bases fit TRBD1. The CDR3 has 13 residues. The germline V gene has CDR1 SGHNT and CDR2 YYREEE (reference sequence). V gave up 4 bases and J gave up 1 base; unmatched junction bases: 1. As DNA, the CDR3 is TGTGCCAGCAGCAGGACAGGGTCCTACGAGCAGTACTTC. Translated: CASSRTGSYEQYF.

The chain employs TRBV11-2 and TRBJ2-2; no clear D. Trimming left V 2 bases short and J 4 bases short, with 8 bases between. The germline V gene encodes CDR1 SGHAT and CDR2 FQNNGV. The CDR3 extends over 14 amino acids. DNA of the CDR3: TGTGCCAGCAGCTTATTTGTAGCCACCGGGGAGCTGTTTTTT. Translated: CASSLFVATGELFF.

This chain connects TRBV7-2 to TRBJ1-5; D is uncertain. The CDR3 loop spans 13 amino acids. Germline CDR1 SGHTA, CDR2 FQGNSA. With 5 bases removed from V and 5 bases from J, the gap between germline ends came to 10 bases. CDR3 DNA sequence: TGTGCCAGCAGCCCGGGAAGTCATCAGCCCCAGCATTTT. This encodes CASSPGSHQPQHF.

This chain connects TRBV27 to TRBJ1-1; 7 nucleotides agree with TRBD1. Germline lookup yields CDR1 MNHEY and CDR2 SMNVEV (reference sequence). The CDR3 is 14 amino acids. V gave up 8 bases and J gave up 6 bases; unmatched junction bases: 12. This CDR3 is CASSTGVGLAEAFF. The CDR3 bases are TGTGCCAGCTCAACAGGGGTGGGTTTGGCTGAAGCTTTCTTT.

Only one count was recorded for this clone. The CDR3 DNA reads TGTGCCAGCCGACTCCGGACTAGCGGGGGGCAGTTCTTC. Its protein is CASRLRTSGGQFF. The chain is built from TRBV6-5 and TRBJ2-1; 13 positions agree with TRBD2. The ends lost 8 bases at V and 12 bases at J; junction bases unmatched: 7. The CDR3 consists of 13 residues. In germline, CDR1 is MNHEY, CDR2 SVGAGI.

The V call is TRBV4-2, the J call TRBJ1-2; TRBD1 agrees at 10 bases. Germline V gene lookup returns CDR1 LGHNA and CDR2 YNFKEQ. This CDR3 is built from 14 residues. Losses at the gene ends were 5 bases for V and 8 bases for J; bases not matched to a gene: 8. The CDR3 bases are TGTGCCAGCAGCGACAGGGGGCGACGTGTGGGCTACACCTTC. Protein product: CASSDRGRRVGYTF.

The chain carries TRBV7-9 and TRBJ2-1; unclear D gene. The CDR3 totals 12 residues. Germline CDR1 reads SEHNR; CDR2 reads FQNEAQ (reference sequence). V was cut by 1 base and J by 7 bases, with 5 bases left in between. The CDR3 protein is CASSLGDNEQFF. The CDR3 bases are TGTGCCAGCAGCTTAGGAGATAATGAGCAGTTCTTC.

V is TRBV14 and J is TRBJ2-5, with D possibly TRBD2 on 5 matching bases. Germline V CDR1 and CDR2: SGHDN, FVKESK. The length of the CDR3 is 16 residues. Trimming took 2 bases from V and 4 from J, leaving 17 bases between them. CDR3 bases: TGTGCCAGCAGCCAACCCGGGCTAGCTTGGAGAGAGACCCAGTACTTC. It codes for CASSQPGLAWRETQYF.

This clone turned up a few times. This sequence joins TRBV2 and TRBJ2-7; 7 bases match TRBD1. The V segment lost 4 bases and the J segment 1 base; nucleotides outside the gene matches: 4. This CDR3 spans 14 amino acids. Germline lookup yields CDR1 SNHLY and CDR2 FYNNEI. CDR3 sequence (DNA): TGTGCCAGCAGTGCCGGGACAGCGTCCTACGAGCAGTACTTC. Residues: CASSAGTASYEQYF. The full variable domain, its missing parts supplied by reference TRBV2 and TRBJ2-7, is EPEVTQTPSHQVTQMGQEVILRCVPISNHLYFYWYRQILGQKVEFLVSFYNNEISEKSEIFDDQFSVERPDGSNFTLKIRSTKLEDSAMYFCASSAGTASYEQYFGPGTRLTVT.

The chain employs TRBV19 and TRBJ1-5; 10 bases line up with TRBD1. CDR1 is LNHDA, CDR2 SQIVND, per germline (reference sequence). J gave up 4 bases and V 10 bases, and 4 bases lay outside the gene matches. The CDR3 has 13 amino acids. The CDR3 here is CATRTGGNQPQHF. The CDR3 DNA reads as TGTGCCACGAGGACAGGGGGGAATCAGCCCCAGCATTTT. Based on the CDR3 plus reference TRBV19 and TRBJ1-5, the full variable domain is DGGITQSPKYLFRKEGQNVTLSCEQNLNHDAMYWYRQDPGQGLRLIYYSQIVNDFQKGDIAEGYSVSREKKESFPLTVTSAQKNPTAFYLCATRTGGNQPQHFGDGTRLSIL.